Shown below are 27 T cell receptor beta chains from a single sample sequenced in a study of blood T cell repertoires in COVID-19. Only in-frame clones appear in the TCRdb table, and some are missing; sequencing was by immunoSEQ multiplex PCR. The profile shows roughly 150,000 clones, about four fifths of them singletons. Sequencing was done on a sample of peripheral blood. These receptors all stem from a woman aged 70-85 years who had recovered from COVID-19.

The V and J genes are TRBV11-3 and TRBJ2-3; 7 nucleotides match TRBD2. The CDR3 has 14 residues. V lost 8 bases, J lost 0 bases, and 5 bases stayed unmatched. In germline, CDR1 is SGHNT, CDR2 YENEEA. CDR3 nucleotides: TGTGCCAGCTCCCTAGCGGCTAGCACAGATACGCAGTATTTT. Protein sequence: CASSLAASTDTQYF.

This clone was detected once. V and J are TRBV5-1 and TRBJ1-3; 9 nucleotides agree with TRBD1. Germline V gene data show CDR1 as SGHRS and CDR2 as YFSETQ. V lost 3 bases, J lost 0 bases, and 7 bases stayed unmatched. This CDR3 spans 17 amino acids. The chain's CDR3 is CASSWGTGPSSGNTIYF. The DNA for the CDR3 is TGCGCCAGCAGCTGGGGGACAGGGCCAAGCTCTGGAAACACCATATATTTT.

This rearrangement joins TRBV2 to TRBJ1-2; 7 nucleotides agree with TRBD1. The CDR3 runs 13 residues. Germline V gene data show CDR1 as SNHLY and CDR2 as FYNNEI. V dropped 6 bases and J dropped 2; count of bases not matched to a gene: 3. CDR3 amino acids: CASSADRNYGYTF. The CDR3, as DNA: TGTGCCAGCAGCGCGGACAGGAACTATGGCTACACCTTC.

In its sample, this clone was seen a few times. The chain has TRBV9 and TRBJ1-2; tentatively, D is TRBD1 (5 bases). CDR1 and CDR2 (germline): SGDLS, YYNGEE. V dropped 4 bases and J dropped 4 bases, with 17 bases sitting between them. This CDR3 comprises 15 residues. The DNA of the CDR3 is TGTGCCAGCAGCCCGATGGGGGGGGAGGGCTATGGCTACACCTTC. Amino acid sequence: CASSPMGGEGYGYTF.

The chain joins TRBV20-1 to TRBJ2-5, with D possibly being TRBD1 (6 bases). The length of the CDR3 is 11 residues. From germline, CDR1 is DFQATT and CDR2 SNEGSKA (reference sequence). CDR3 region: CTGQHQETQYF. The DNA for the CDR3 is TGCACTGGACAGCACCAAGAGACCCAGTACTTC.

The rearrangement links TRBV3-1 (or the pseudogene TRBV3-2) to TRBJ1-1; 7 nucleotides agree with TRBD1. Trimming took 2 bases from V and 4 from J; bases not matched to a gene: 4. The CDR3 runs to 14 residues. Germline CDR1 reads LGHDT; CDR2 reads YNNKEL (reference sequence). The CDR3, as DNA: TGTGCCAGCAGCCAACCAGGGGGAGTCACTGAAGCTTTCTTT. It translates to CASSQPGGVTEAFF.

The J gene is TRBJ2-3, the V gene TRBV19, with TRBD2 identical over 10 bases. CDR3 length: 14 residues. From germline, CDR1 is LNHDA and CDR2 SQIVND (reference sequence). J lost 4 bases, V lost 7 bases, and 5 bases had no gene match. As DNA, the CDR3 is TGTGCCAGTAACCTAGCGGGAGTCCCAGATACGCAGTATTTT. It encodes CASNLAGVPDTQYF.

This CDR3 reads CAISEWGGNQPQHF. CDR3 DNA sequence: TGTGCCATCAGTGAGTGGGGGGGAAATCAGCCCCAGCATTTT. The chain combines TRBV10-3 with TRBJ1-5; D perhaps matches TRBD1 (5 bases). Germline CDR1 and CDR2: ENHRY and SYGVKD. Trimming removed 1 base at V and 4 bases at J, with 8 bases between. CDR3 length equals 14 residues.

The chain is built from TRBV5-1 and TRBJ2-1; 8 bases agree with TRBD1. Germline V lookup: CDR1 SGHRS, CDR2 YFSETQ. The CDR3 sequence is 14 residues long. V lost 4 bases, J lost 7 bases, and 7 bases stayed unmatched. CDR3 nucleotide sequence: TGCGCCAGCAGCCGGACAGGGCAGATTAATGAGCAGTTCTTC. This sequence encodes CASSRTGQINEQFF.

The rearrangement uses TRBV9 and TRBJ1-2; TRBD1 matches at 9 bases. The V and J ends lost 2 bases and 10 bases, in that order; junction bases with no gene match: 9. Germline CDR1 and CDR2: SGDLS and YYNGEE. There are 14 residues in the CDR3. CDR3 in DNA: TGTGCCAGCAGCGTCATGACGGGACAGGGTATCTACACCTTC. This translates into CASSVMTGQGIYTF.

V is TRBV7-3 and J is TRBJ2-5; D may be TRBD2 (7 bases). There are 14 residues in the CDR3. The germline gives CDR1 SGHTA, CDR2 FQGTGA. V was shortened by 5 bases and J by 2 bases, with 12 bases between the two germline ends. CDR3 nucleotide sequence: TGTGCCAGCAGCAGGGGGGGGTCGCAAGAGACCCAGTACTTC. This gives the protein CASSRGGSQETQYF.

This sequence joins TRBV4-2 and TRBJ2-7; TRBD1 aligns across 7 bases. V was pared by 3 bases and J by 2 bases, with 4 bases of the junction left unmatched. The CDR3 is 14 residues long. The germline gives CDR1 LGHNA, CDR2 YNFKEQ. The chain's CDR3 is CASSHPTGAYEQYF. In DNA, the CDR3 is TGTGCCAGCAGCCACCCAACAGGGGCCTACGAGCAGTACTTC.

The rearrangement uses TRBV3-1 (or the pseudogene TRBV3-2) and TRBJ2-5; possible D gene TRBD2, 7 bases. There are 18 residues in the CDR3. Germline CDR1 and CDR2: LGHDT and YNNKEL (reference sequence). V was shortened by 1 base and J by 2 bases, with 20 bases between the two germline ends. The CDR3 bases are TGTGCCAGCAGCCAAGTGGGGGGCGGCGGGGGACCTCAAGAGACCCAGTACTTC. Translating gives CASSQVGGGGGPQETQYF.

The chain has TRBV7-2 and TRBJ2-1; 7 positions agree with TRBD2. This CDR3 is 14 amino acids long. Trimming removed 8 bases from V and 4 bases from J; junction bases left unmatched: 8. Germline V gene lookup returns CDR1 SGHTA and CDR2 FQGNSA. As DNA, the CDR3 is TGTGCCAGCGGCGGGAGAGCGGGGTACAATGAGCAGTTCTTC. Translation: CASGGRAGYNEQFF.

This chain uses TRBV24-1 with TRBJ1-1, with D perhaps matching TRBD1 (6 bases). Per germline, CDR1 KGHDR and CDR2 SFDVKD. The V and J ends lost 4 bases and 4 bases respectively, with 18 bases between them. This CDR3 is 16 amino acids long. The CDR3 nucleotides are TGTGCCACCAGTGACCCGACAGGCCCTTCGGGCACTGAAGCTTTCTTT. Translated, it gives CATSDPTGPSGTEAFF.

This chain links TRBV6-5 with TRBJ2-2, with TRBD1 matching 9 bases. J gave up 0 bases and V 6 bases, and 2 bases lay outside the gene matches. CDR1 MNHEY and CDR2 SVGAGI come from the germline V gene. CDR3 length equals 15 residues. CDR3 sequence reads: CASRWDRANTGELFF. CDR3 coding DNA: TGTGCCAGCAGATGGGACAGGGCGAACACCGGGGAGCTGTTTTTT.

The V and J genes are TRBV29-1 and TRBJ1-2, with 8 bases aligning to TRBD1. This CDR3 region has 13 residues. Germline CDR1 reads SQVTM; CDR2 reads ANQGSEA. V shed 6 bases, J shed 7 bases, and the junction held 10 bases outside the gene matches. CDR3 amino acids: CSVDPDRAGGYTF. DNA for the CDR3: TGCAGCGTGGACCCGGACAGGGCGGGTGGCTACACCTTC.

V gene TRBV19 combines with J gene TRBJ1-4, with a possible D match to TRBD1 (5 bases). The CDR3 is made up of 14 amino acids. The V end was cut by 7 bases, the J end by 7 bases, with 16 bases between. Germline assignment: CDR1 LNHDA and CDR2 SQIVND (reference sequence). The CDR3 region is CASTAGHWGEKLFF. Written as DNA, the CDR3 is TGTGCCAGTACCGCGGGGCATTGGGGTGAAAAACTGTTTTTT.

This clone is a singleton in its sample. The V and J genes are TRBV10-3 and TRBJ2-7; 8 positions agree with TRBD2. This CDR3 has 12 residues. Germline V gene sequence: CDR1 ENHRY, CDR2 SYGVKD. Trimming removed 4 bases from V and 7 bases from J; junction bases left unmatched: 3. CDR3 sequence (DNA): TGTGCCATCAGTGTGGTAGCGGGGGAGCAGTACTTC. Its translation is CAISVVAGEQYF.

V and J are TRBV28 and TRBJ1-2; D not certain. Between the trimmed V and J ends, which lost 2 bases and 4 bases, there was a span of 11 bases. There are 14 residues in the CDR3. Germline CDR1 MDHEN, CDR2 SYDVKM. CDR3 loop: CASSLTEGRYGYTF. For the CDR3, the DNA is TGTGCCAGCAGTTTAACGGAGGGCCGCTATGGCTACACCTTC.

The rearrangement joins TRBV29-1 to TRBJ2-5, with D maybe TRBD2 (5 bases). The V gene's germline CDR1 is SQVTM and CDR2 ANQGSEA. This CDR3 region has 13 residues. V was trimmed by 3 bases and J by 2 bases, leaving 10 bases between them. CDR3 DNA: TGCAGCGTTGAGCCGCGCGGGCAAGAGACCCAGTACTTC. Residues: CSVEPRGQETQYF.

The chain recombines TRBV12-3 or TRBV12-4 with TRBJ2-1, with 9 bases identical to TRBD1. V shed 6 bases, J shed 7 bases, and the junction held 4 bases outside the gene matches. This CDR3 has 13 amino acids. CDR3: CASSQTGGNEQFF. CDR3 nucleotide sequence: TGTGCCAGCAGCCAGACAGGGGGGAATGAGCAGTTCTTC.

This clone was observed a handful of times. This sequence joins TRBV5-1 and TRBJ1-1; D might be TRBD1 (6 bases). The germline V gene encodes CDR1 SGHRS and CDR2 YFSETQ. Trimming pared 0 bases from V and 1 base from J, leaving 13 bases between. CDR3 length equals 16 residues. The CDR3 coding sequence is TGCGCCAGCAGCTTGGCTGAAGGGACAACGAACACTGAAGCTTTCTTT. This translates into CASSLAEGTTNTEAFF.

The CDR3 region has the DNA TGTGCCAGCAGGTTAGCGGGAGGGATCTACGAGCAGTACTTC. This codes for CASRLAGGIYEQYF. V is TRBV5-5 and J is TRBJ2-7; 11 bases are a match to TRBD2. V shed 5 bases, J shed 3 bases, and the junction held 4 bases outside the gene matches. Germline CDR1 SGHKS, CDR2 YYEKEE (reference sequence). The CDR3 has 14 amino acids.

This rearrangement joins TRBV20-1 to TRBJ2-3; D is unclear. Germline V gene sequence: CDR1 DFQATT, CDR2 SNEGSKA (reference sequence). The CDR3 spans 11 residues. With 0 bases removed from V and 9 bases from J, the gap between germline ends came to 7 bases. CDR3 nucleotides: TGCAGTGCTAGAGATTATGAGACGCAGTATTTT. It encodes CSARDYETQYF.

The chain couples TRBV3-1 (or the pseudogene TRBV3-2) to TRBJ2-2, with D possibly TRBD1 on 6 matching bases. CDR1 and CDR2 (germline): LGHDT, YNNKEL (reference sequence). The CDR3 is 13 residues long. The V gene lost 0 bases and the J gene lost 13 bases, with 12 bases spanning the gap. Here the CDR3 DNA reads TGTGCCAGCAGCCAAGAATCACAGGGCGCGCTGTTTTTT. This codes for CASSQESQGALFF.

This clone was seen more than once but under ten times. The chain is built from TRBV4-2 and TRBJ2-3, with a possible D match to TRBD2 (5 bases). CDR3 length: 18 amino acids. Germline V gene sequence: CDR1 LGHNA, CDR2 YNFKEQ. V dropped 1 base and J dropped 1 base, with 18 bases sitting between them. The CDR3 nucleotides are TGTGCCAGCAGCCAAGCGGGGTTGTCGGGGTTGGGCACAGATACGCAGTATTTT. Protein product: CASSQAGLSGLGTDTQYF.